This TCR beta chain was sequenced during a study of graft-versus-host responses after intestinal transplantation. This table comes from immunoSEQ multiplex PCR, and its TCRdb copy is limited to in-frame clones, with some not included. Of 28,000 or so clones in the sample, 70% to 85% were seen once. General study results and limits: There was an association between peak levels of circulating GvH clones and early post-transplant HvG declines.

Worth noting for this clone: What it binds is not known.

This sequence was found in a human donor who received an intestinal transplant. This specimen consisted of unstimulated CD8+ T cells sorted from spleen or lymph node cells, obtained before intestinal transplant.

As DNA, the CDR3 is TGTGCCAGTAGTATAGTCGCGGGGGATTCACCCCTCCACTTT. Protein: CASSIVAGDSPLHF. This chain links TRBV19 with TRBJ1-6; maybe TRBD1 (5 bases). The CDR3 spans 14 residues. The V end was cut by 1 base, the J end by 8 bases, with 9 bases between. Germline V CDR1 and CDR2: LNHDA, SQIVND (reference sequence). Drawing the rest from reference TRBV19 and TRBJ1-6, the complete variable domain is DGGITQSPKYLFRKEGQNVTLSCEQNLNHDAMYWYRQDPGQGLRLIYYSQIVNDFQKGDIAEGYSVSREKKESFPLTVTSAQKNPTAFYLCASSIVAGDSPLHFGNGTRLTVT.